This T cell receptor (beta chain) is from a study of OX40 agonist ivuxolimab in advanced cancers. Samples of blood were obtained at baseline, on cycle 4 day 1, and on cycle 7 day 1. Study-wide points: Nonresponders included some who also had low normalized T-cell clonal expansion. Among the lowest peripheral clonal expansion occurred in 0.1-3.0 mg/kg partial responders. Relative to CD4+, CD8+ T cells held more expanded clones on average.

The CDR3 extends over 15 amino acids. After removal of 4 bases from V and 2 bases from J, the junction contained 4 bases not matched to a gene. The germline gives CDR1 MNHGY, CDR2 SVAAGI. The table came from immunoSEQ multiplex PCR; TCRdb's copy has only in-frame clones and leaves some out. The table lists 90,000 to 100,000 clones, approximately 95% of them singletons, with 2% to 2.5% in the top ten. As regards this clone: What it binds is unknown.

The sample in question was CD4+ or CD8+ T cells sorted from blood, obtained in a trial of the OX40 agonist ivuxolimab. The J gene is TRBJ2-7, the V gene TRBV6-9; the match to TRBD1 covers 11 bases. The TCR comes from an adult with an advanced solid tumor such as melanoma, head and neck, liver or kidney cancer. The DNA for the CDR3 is TGTGCCAGCAGTTCCATGGACAGGGGGCCCTACGAGCAGTACTTC. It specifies CASSSMDRGPYEQYF.